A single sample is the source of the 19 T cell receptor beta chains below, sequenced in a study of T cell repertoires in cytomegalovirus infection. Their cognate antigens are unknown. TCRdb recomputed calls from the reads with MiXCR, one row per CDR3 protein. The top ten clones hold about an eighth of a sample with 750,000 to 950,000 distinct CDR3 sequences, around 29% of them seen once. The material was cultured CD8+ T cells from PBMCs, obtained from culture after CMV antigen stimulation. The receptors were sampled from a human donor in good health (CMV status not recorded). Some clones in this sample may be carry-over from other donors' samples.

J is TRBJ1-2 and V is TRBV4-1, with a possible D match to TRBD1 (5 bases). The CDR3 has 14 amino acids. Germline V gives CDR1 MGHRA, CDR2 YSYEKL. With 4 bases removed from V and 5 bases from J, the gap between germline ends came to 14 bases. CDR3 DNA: TGCGCCAGCAGCCTACCCTTAGGGGAGTATGGCTACACCTTC. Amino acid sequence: CASSLPLGEYGYTF.

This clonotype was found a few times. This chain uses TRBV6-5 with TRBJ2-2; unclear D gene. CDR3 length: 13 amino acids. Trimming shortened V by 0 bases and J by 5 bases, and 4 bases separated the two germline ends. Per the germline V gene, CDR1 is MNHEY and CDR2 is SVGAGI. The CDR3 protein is CASSYSATGELFF. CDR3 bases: TGTGCCAGCAGTTACTCAGCGACCGGGGAGCTGTTTTTT.

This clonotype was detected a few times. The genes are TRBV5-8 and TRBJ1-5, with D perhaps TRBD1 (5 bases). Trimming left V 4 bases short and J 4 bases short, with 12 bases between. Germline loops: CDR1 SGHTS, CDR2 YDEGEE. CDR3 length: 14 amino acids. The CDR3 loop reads CASSTDSLNQPQHF. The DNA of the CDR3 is TGTGCCAGCAGCACCGACAGCCTGAATCAGCCCCAGCATTTT.

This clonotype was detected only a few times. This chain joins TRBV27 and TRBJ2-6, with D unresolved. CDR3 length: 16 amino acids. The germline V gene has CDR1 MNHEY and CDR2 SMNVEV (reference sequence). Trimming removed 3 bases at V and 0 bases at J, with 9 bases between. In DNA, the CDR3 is TGTGCCAGCAGTTTTACAGCCTACTCTGGGGCCAACGTCCTGACTTTC. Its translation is CASSFTAYSGANVLTF.

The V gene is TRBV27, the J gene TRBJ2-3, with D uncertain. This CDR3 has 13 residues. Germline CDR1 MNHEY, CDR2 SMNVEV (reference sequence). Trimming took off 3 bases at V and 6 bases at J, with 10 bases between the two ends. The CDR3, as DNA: TGTGCCAGCAGTTTCACCTCCGCCGATACGCAGTATTTT. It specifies CASSFTSADTQYF.

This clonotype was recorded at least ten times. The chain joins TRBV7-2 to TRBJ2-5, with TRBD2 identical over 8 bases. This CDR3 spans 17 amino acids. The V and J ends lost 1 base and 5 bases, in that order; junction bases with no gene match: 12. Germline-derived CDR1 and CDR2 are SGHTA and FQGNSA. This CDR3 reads CASSLGYRAGGWETQYF. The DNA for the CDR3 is TGTGCCAGCAGCTTAGGCTATCGGGCGGGGGGTTGGGAGACCCAGTACTTC.

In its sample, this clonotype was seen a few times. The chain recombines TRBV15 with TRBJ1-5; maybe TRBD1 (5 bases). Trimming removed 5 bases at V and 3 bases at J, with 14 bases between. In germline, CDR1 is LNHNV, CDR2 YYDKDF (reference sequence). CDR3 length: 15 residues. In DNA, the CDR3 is TGTGCCACCAGCGAACAGGTTCGGTTCAATCAGCCCCAGCATTTT. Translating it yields CATSEQVRFNQPQHF.

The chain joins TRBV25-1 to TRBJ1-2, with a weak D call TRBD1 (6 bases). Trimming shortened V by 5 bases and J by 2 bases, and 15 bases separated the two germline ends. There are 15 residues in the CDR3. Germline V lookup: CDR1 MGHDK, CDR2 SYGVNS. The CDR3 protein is CASSSTGQPNYGYTF. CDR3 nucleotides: TGTGCCAGCAGTTCTACCGGACAGCCAAACTATGGCTACACCTTC.

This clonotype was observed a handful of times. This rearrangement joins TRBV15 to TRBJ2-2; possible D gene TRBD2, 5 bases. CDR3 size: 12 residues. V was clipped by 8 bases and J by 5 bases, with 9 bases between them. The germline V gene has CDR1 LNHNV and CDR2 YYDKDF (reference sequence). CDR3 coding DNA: TGTGCCACCCGTTCGGGGACCGGGGAGCTGTTTTTT. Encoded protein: CATRSGTGELFF.

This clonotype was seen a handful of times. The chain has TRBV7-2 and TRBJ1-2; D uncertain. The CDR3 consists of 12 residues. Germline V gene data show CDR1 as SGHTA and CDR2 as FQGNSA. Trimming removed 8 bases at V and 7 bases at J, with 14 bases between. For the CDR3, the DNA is TGTGCCAGCTCTACGGGGATAGCTGGCTACACCTTC. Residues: CASSTGIAGYTF.

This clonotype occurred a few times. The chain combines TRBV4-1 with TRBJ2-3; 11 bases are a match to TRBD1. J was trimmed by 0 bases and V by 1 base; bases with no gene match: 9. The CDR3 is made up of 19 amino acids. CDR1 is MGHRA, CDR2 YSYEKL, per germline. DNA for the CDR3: TGCGCCAGCAGCCAAGCTCCGGGACAGGGGGTGATTAGCACAGATACGCAGTATTTT. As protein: CASSQAPGQGVISTDTQYF.

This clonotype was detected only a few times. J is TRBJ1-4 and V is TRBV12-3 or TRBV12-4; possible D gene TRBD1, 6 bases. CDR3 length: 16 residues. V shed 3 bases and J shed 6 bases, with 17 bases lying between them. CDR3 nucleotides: TGTGCCAGCAGTTTTTGGACGACAGGCTCTGATGAAAAACTGTTTTTT. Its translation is CASSFWTTGSDEKLFF.

Written as DNA, the CDR3 is TGTGCCAGCAGCCAAGTTGAGGTGCCAGCGGGGGCCGGGGAGCTGTTTTTT. Its translation: CASSQVEVPAGAGELFF. The J gene is TRBJ2-2, the V gene TRBV3-1; 8 bases fit TRBD2. Germline loops: CDR1 LGHDT, CDR2 YNNKEL (reference sequence). The CDR3 contains 17 residues. With 1 base clipped from V and 6 bases from J, the junction kept 10 bases outside the gene matches.

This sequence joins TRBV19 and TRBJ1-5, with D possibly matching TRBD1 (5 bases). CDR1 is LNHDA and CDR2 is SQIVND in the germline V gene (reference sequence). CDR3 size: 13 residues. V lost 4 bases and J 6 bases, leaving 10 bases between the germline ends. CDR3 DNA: TGTGCCAGTAGTACATCTCAGGGTCAGCCCCAGCATTTT. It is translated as CASSTSQGQPQHF.

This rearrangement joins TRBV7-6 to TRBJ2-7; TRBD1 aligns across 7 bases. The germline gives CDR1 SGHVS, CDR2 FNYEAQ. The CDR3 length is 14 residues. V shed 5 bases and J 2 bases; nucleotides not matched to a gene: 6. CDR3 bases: TGTGCCAGCAGCATAATGGACAGGCCCTACGAGCAGTACTTC. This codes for CASSIMDRPYEQYF.

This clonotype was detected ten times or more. CDR3 in amino acids: CASRARAGSTDTQYF. The CDR3 bases are TGTGCCAGCAGGGCCCGAGCGGGGAGCACAGATACGCAGTATTTT. The chain links TRBV7-8 to TRBJ2-3; 7 bases match TRBD2. The CDR3 consists of 15 residues. Germline CDR1 and CDR2: SGHVS and FQNEAQ. J gave up 0 bases and V 6 bases, and 6 bases lay outside the gene matches.

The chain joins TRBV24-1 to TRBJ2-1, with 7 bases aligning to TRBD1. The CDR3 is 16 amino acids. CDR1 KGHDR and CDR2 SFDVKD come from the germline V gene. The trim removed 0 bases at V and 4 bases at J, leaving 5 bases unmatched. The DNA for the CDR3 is TGTGCCACCAGTGATTTGGTAGGGGGCGCGTACAATGAGCAGTTCTTC. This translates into CATSDLVGGAYNEQFF.

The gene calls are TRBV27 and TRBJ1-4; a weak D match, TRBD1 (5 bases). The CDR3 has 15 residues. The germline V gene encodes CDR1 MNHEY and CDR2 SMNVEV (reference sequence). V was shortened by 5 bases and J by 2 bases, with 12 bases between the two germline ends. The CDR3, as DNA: TGTGCCAGCAGTCCCATAGGGACGACTAATGAAAAACTGTTTTTT. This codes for CASSPIGTTNEKLFF.

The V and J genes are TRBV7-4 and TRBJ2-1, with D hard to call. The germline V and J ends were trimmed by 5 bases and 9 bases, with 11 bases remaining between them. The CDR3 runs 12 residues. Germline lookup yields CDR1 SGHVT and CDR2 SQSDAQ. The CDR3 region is CASSPGPAEQFF. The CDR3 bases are TGTGCCAGCAGCCCCGGGCCGGCTGAGCAGTTCTTC.